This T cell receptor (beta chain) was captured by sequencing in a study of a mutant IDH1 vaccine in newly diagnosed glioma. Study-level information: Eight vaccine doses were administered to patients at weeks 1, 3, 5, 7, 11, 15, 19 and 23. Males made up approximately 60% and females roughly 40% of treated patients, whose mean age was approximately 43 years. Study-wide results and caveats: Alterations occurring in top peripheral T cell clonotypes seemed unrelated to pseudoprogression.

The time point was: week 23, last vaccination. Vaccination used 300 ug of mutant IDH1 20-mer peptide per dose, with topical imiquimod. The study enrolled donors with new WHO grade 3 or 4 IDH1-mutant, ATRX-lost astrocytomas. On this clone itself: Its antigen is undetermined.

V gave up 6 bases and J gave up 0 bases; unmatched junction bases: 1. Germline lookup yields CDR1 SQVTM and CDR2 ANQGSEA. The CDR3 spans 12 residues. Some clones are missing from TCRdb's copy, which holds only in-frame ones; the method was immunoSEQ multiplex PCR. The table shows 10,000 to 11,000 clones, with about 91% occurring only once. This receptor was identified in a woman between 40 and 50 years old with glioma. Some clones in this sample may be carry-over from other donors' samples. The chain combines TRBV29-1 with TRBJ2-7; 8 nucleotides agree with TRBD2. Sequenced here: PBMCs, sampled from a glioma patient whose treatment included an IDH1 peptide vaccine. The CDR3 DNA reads TGCAGCGTCGCGGGGGGCTCCTACGAGCAGTACTTC. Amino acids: CSVAGGSYEQYF.